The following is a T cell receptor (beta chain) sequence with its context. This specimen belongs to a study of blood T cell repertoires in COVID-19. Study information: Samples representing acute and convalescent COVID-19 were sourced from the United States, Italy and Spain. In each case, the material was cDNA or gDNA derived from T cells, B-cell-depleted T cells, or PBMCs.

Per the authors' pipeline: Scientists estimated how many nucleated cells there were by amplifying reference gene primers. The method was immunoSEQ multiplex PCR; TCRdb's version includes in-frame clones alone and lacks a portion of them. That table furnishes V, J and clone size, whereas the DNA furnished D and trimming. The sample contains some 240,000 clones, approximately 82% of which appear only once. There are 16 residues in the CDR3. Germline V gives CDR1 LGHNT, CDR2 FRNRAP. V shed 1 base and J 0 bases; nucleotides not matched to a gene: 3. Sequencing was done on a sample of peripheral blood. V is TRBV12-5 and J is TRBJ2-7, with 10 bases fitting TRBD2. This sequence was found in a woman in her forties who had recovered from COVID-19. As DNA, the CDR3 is TGTGCTAGTGGTTTGGACCTAGCGGGGGTCTCCTACGAGCAGTACTTC. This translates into CASGLDLAGVSYEQYF.